The clone carrying this TCR beta chain occurred once. Its target is not known. This CDR3 has 14 residues. Germline V gene sequence: CDR1 SEHNR, CDR2 FQNEAQ (reference sequence). The V end was cut by 2 bases, the J end by 3 bases, with 10 bases between. This sample was included in a study of cytomegalovirus exposure and HLA in healthy donors. 60 Vbeta and 13 Jbeta primers were used in PCR. Generated by immunoSEQ multiplex PCR, the TCRdb table keeps only in-frame clones and is missing some. The sample records under 150,000 clones, 65% to 80% being singletons. Study findings and constraints: Cytomegalovirus status was reportedly diagnosed by the classifier with high sensitivity and specificity. The authors enumerated over 150 TCR beta chains as linked to cytomegalovirus. Apparent HLA restriction characterized most CMV-associated TCR beta chains in a later analysis.

The TCR originated in a woman aged 40 to 55 in good health and CMV-seronegative. Sequencing was performed on PBMCs. The V gene is TRBV7-9, the J gene TRBJ1-1; possible D gene TRBD1, 6 bases. CDR3 region: CASSLSGGHTEAFF. The CDR3 DNA sequence: TGTGCCAGCAGCTTAAGCGGGGGCCACACTGAAGCTTTCTTT.